This entry concerns a single T cell receptor beta chain. Its antigen remains unidentified. This sample was taken from a study of cytomegalovirus exposure and HLA in healthy donors. PCR used 60 Vbeta primers and 13 Jbeta primers. The assay was immunoSEQ multiplex PCR, and TCRdb's table has in-frame clones only and misses some. The data show over 100,000 clones, around 78% seen once. General observations from the study: In a later analysis, at a false discovery rate of 0.05, about 15,000 TCR beta sequences were associated with HLA alleles. Among TCR beta chains, those listed as cytomegalovirus-associated numbered about 150.

The receptor comes from a female donor in good health and CMV-seropositive. Sequencing was done on a sample of PBMCs.

The CDR3 reads CASSSDRMNTEAFF. DNA of the CDR3: TGTGCCAGCAGTTCGGACAGGATGAACACTGAAGCTTTCTTT. V gene TRBV6-5 combines with J gene TRBJ1-1; 7 nucleotides match TRBD1. Trimming cost V 4 bases and J 0 bases; bases outside gene matches: 2. CDR1 and CDR2 from the germline V gene are MNHEY and SVGAGI. The CDR3 extends over 14 amino acids.